This T cell receptor beta chain was captured by sequencing in a study of regulatory T cells in long-lasting Graves disease. General study findings and limits: Relative to new patients (roughly 1,000), persistent patients exhibited greater sharing of public clonotypes (around 2,700).

Germline loops: CDR1 SGHRS, CDR2 YFSETQ. V shed 0 bases and J shed 6 bases, with 15 bases lying between them. There are 16 residues in the CDR3. Worth noting for this clonotype: Its antigen is still unknown.

Time point reported: persistent/refractory GD, antithyroid drugs over 5 years with positive TRAb. Scientists built the TCR library using RNA that was extracted from PBMCs. Graves' disease diagnoses followed American Thyroid Association guidelines. Researchers made TCR beta libraries by using iRepertoire HTBI primers and running Arm-PCR on CDR3 regions. Per the original methods: Identification yielded around 68 TRBV and more than 12 TRBJ segments across samples. MiXCR was run by TCRdb on the multiplex PCR reads, yielding one entry per CDR3 protein. The V and J calls and clone size come from TCRdb's table, not from the authors' own analysis. The table includes about 420,000 distinct CDR3 sequences, roughly a quarter detected once.

Sequenced here: peripheral blood mononuclear cells (PBMCs), sampled when the disease was refractory, from a patient treated with antithyroid drugs. This receptor was identified in a female donor with Graves disease. This chain links TRBV5-1 with TRBJ1-4; D is unresolved. In DNA, the CDR3 is TGCGCCAGCAGCTTGGCCGGACGGAGCCGAGATGAAAAACTGTTTTTT. Protein product: CASSLAGRSRDEKLFF.